The T cell receptor beta chain described here comes from a study of cytomegalovirus exposure and HLA in healthy donors. PCR primers comprised 60 Vbeta and 13 Jbeta primers. This table comes from immunoSEQ multiplex PCR, and its TCRdb copy is limited to in-frame clones, with some not included. The sample has about 160,000 clones; around four fifths are singletons. Per germline, CDR1 LGHNA and CDR2 YSLEER. V was clipped by 4 bases and J by 2 bases; unmatched bases: 11. This CDR3 comprises 17 residues. The sequencing sample was made of PBMCs. The source is a woman between 50 and 59 years old in good health and CMV-seropositive. The genes are TRBV4-3 and TRBJ2-7; 10 bases match TRBD2. CDR3 sequence reads: CASSPEVSGGPAYEQYF. CDR3 DNA sequence: TGCGCCAGCAGCCCAGAGGTTAGCGGGGGGCCAGCCTACGAGCAGTACTTC.